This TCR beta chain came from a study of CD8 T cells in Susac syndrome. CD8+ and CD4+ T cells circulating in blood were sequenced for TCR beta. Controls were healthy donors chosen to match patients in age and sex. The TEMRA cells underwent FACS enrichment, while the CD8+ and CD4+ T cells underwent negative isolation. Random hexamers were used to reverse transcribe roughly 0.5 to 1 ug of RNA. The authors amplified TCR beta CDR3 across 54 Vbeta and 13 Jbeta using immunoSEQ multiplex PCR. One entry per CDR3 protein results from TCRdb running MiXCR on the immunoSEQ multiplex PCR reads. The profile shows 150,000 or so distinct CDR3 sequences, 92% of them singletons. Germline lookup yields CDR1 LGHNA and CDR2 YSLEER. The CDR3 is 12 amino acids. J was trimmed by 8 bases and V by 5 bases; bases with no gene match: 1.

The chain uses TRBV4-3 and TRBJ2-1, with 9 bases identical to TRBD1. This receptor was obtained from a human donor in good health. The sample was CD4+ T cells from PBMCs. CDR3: CASSRTGDEQFF. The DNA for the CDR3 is TGCGCCAGCAGCAGGACAGGGGATGAGCAGTTCTTC.